This T cell receptor (beta chain) was found in a study of cytomegalovirus exposure and HLA in healthy donors (dated by TCRdb to between 2016 and 2019). About the study as a whole: According to an earlier analysis of 587 of the donors, about 190 million T cells yielded some 120 million unique TCR beta sequences and approximately 300 Gb of sequence data. An early release that covered more than 550 HLA-typed donors contained approximately 290 gigabases of sequencing data and around 85 million unique TCR sequences. The genetic ancestry cluster associated with self-reported Caucasian donors included around 76% of the roughly 390 genotyped donors. The study was designed to test whether signatures of past pathogen exposure could be identified by cataloging public T cell receptors. The study used immunosequencing to profile the T cell repertoires of 666 subjects and linked those repertoires to cytomegalovirus serostatus. Besides the first cohort of approximately 710 subjects, a separate validation cohort made up of some 110 different subjects was used. The study combined high-throughput TCR immunosequencing, statistical association of individual TCRs with disease status, and machine learning to predict cytomegalovirus infection status. In a later analysis, previously published TCR beta repertoires from several hundred donors were re-analyzed and high-resolution HLA genotyping was added so that TCR occurrence patterns could be studied. Rather than drawing on any new phenotypic data, the later analysis identified candidate immune exposures from TCR beta sequences and the way those sequences occurred across donors. In an earlier analysis of around 540 of the donors, high-throughput TCR beta sequencing was used to judge whether each TCR beta V gene segment behaved as functional or pseudogenic. Donor age, sex, ethnicity and CMV serostatus were collected together with the repertoire data. A later genetic analysis took genome-wide SNP genotypes for about 60% of the roughly 670 donors and used that subset as a discovery cohort. Every repertoire in the discovery cohort had been generated on one and the same sequencing platform. HLA typing included class I and class II loci at four-digit resolution. Typing coverage differed by locus: A, B, C, DRB1 and DQB1 were typed in about 620-630 donors, DQA1 in about 560, DPA1 in approximately 610, and DPB1 in 400 to 480. Several DR-DQ haplotypes were handled as single units for association and clustering because linkage in the cohort was strong. Among 300 to 500 genotyped donors of the cohort, an average of approximately 240,000 unique TCR beta nucleotide sequences was sequenced per donor, of which about 18% were non-productive. General study outcomes and caveats: A later genetic analysis associated a missense DCLRE1C variant with V-gene and J-gene trimming of TCR beta chains, and an independent cohort replicated the association. The classifier was reported to diagnose cytomegalovirus status with high specificity and sensitivity in both the original cohort and the validation cohort. Because the 87-base-pair reads could not distinguish some IMGT-functional V segments, including TRBV6-2 and TRBV6-3, those segments were excluded. The only immune exposure information available for the cohort was CMV serostatus. In vitro tests confirmed that three of the cytomegalovirus-associated TCR beta chains recognize cytomegalovirus antigens. In this cohort, only TCR beta chains were sequenced, and detectable features were limited by the absence of alpha or paired-chain data. When HLA alleles, especially DR and DQ, strongly co-occurred, TCR associations were difficult to assign to individual alleles. A further reported finding was that TCR beta sequences accurately predicted the HLA-A and HLA-B alleles for most subjects in the first cohort. Because counts were too low, under 20 rarely observed V segments, including chromosome 9 orphons, were left out of the earlier analysis of 587 of the donors. HLA typing was unavailable for some donors at each locus, so association tests used only the typed subset. Compared with the 666-donor mean, donors in an Asian-associated ancestry cluster had fewer N-insertions in productive TCRs, according to a later genetic analysis. In a later analysis, TCR association rates were found to vary across HLA loci, with the most associated TCRs seen for DRB1 alleles and the fewest for HLA-C alleles. A cluster of highly shared sequence variants was judged likely to be a technical artifact of the sequencing pipeline. Several of the top co-occurrence clusters appeared to be linked to parvovirus B19, influenza, CMV and Epstein-Barr virus, according to a later analysis. Linkage disequilibrium might explain the correlated functional status among segregating V segments, but an unknown experimental factor could not be ruled out. Sequencing depth was assumed to be roughly uniform across donors in the presence/absence analyses, though that assumption may not hold. In an earlier analysis of around 600 of the donors, most TCR beta V segments were observed in productive rearrangements about 90% or about 30% of the time, broadly matching IMGT annotations. In the study, 150 to 200 TCR beta chains were listed as associated with cytomegalovirus. It was suggested by the authors that the approach could potentially be generalized to other disease states and immunological phenotypes. Compared with equally common non-associated chains, HLA-associated TCR beta chains in a later analysis were more clonally expanded and had lower generation probabilities. Most CMV-associated TCR beta chains appeared to be HLA-restricted in a later analysis, and the HLA associations seemed to be driven largely by CMV exposure. While some public TCRs were present in many individuals, most TCR sequences turned up only very rarely across donors. In a later analysis, some 17,000 TCR beta sequences were associated with specific HLA alleles at a false discovery rate of 0.05.

The CDR3, from cysteine to phenylalanine, totals 15 residues. Of all the DNA, just the CDR3 is kept, 45 bases in frame from base 1. Relative to germline, V is missing 3 bases and J is missing 6 bases, with 6 bases of the junction outside any gene match. Sequences SGHTS (CDR1) and YDEGEE (CDR2) are obtained from the germline V gene. The cohort was made up of under 800 healthy bone marrow donors. At the time of sampling, every cohort member was nominally healthy, though immune exposures that went unrecorded were likely present. The donor tested CMV seronegative and was one of the 352 seronegative cohort members. A peripheral blood sample was provided by each donor, and peripheral blood mononuclear cells were used for TCR beta sequencing. The Qiagen DNeasy Blood Extraction Kit was used to extract genomic DNA from the blood cell samples. Preparation of the library involved the immunoSEQ multiplex PCR assay. A mixture of 60 forward primers for TCR Vbeta segments and 13 reverse primers for TCR Jbeta segments was used in the multiplex PCR. Amplification of the CDR3 region of rearranged TCR beta genes was performed with a multiplex PCR assay on genomic DNA. Amplified TCR beta libraries were sequenced as 87-base-pair reads on the Illumina HiSeq System. The source study handled its data this way. A later analysis counted about 80 million unique TCR beta chains across the 670 or so repertoires, and about 10 million of these chains were shared by at least two donors. Raw reads were error-corrected and collapsed into unique sequences with a nearest-neighbor algorithm that merged closely related sequences to remove PCR and sequencing errors. V, D and J gene segments were assigned by aligning CDR3 sequences to IMGT reference sequences. For a sequence to be retained, at least a six-nucleotide match to both a V gene segment and a J gene segment was required. Rearrangements were classified as productive when the CDR3 lacked stop codons and remained in frame with V and J, and all other rearrangements were classified as non-productive. Following IMGT convention, CDR3 was defined as the stretch from the second conserved V-encoded cysteine to the conserved J-encoded phenylalanine. The earlier analysis of about 610 of the donors excluded sequences that lacked an unambiguous match to a single V gene segment. In an earlier analysis of 450 to 700 of the donors, V segments were called functional above 56.7% productive rearrangements and were called segregating when the between-donor standard deviation exceeded 5%. A statistical classification framework was built to diagnose cytomegalovirus status from the catalog of TCR beta chain sequences. In a later analysis, V and J genes were assigned by comparing TCR nucleotide sequences against IMGT/GENE-DB human TR gene sequences. The TCRdist pipeline was used in a later analysis to assign CDR3 sequences and most-parsimonious VDJ recombination scenarios. In a later analysis, each TCR beta chain was defined by its CDR3 amino acid sequence together with its V-gene family, and reads lacking a unique V-gene family were excluded. A later analysis removed 600 or so highly shared, low-generation-probability nucleotide sequences to deal with suspected cross-contamination and a sequencing artifact. In a later analysis, a clonal expansion index for each public chain was calculated from normalized within-repertoire ranks of inferred template counts. In a later analysis, generation probabilities were computed using a VDJ recombination model fitted to out-of-frame rearrangements, and the results were checked against IGoR. In a later analysis, TCR-TCR, TCR-HLA and TCR-CMV co-occurrence was scored with hypergeometric tests, and a repertoire-size bias correction was applied to TCR pairs. To estimate false discovery rates, a later analysis permuted the HLA or CMV assignments 20 times. In a later analysis, co-occurring TCRs were grouped with DBSCAN, and TCRdist sequence similarity was added when clustering was performed within HLA-allele-positive subsets. Co-occurrence clustering excluded repertoires with fewer than 30,000 or more than 120,000 public chains, plus five with anomalous nucleotide sharing. Not all clones reach the TCRdb copy of this immuneACCESS table, which keeps in-frame sequences only. Checked studies attribute under half of the gap to unresolved V genes and leave the rest unexplained. The V and J calls and clone size were taken over from that table, and D and trimming were inferred from the DNA. For this sample the table gives about 140,000 clones, of which about four fifths were detected only once. The top ten clones comprise 4.5% of the sample.

Comments on this clone: What antigen it recognizes has not been identified. Per-nucleotide qualities are absent, and no much larger clonotype sits a single base away.

Specimen: PBMCs. The rearrangement joined TRBV5-8 to TRBJ1-5; the junction holds 10 bases that match TRBD1. This receptor was identified in a middle-aged man in good health and CMV-seronegative. The CDR3 loop reads CASSSGQGYGQPQHF. The nucleotide sequence reads as follows: TGTGCCAGCAGCTCGGGACAGGGGTACGGTCAGCCCCAGCATTTT.